The 14 T cell receptor beta chains presented below share a single source sample, sequenced in a study of T cell changes during pregnancy in multiple sclerosis. Sequencing was performed with immunoSEQ multiplex PCR; in TCRdb, only in-frame clones are kept and a portion is missing. The table records 60,000 to 65,000 clones, approximately 92% of them present only once. The specimen comprised peripheral blood, sampled in the second trimester of pregnancy. These receptors all come from a female donor with multiple sclerosis, enrolled in a pregnancy study.

The chain carries TRBV7-9 and TRBJ2-1; 7 nucleotides align to TRBD2. The CDR3 loop spans 19 amino acids. V lost 1 base, J lost 1 base, and 13 bases stayed unmatched. Germline CDR1 is SEHNR and CDR2 is FQNEAQ (reference sequence). The chain's CDR3 is CASSLEMFGSGSSYNEQFF. The CDR3 DNA reads as TGTGCCAGCAGCTTAGAAATGTTTGGTAGCGGGTCGTCCTACAATGAGCAGTTCTTC. The variable domain in full, completed from reference TRBV7-9 and TRBJ2-1, reads DTGVSQNPRHKITKRGQNVTFRCDPISEHNRLYWYRQTLGQGPEFLTYFQNEAQLEKSRLLSDRFSAERPKGSFSTLEIQRTEQGDSAMYLCASSLEMFGSGSSYNEQFFGPGTRLTVL.

This clone was seen only a few times. The DNA of the CDR3 is TGTGCCAGCAGCCTTTCCGAGAATCAGCCCCAGCATTTT. Amino acids: CASSLSENQPQHF. This rearrangement joins TRBV7-7 to TRBJ1-5; D is unresolved. CDR3 length: 13 residues. V lost 5 bases to trimming and J lost 4 bases, with 9 bases between them. Germline V lookup: CDR1 SSHAT, CDR2 FNYEAQ (reference sequence).

CDR3 region: CASSLDNSYGYTF. The CDR3 coding sequence is TGTGCCAGCAGCTTGGACAACAGCTATGGCTACACCTTC. The chain has TRBV5-5 and TRBJ1-2; D is unclear. V was cut by 0 bases and J by 4 bases, with 7 bases left in between. Germline values: CDR1 SGHKS, CDR2 YYEKEE (reference sequence). The CDR3 runs to 13 residues.

The chain combines TRBV4-3 with TRBJ1-2; maybe TRBD1 (5 bases). V was shortened by 4 bases and J by 4 bases, with 16 bases between the two germline ends. Germline loops: CDR1 LGHNA, CDR2 YSLEER. CDR3 size: 15 residues. DNA for the CDR3: TGCGCCAGCAGCCCGGGAGACAGAGTAACCTATGGCTACACCTTC. Its protein is CASSPGDRVTYGYTF.

The rearrangement joins TRBV11-2 to TRBJ2-7, with D perhaps TRBD1 (5 bases). The germline V gene encodes CDR1 SGHAT and CDR2 FQNNGV. The V end was cut by 2 bases, the J end by 5 bases, with 13 bases between. The CDR3 covers 14 residues. For the CDR3, the DNA is TGTGCCAGCAGCTTAACGGCAGGGAACGACGAGCAGTACTTC. Its protein product is CASSLTAGNDEQYF.

This clone came up once. The V call is TRBV7-9, the J call TRBJ2-5; 8 nucleotides match TRBD2. Per the germline V gene, CDR1 is SEHNR and CDR2 is FQNEAQ (reference sequence). After removal of 4 bases from V and 4 bases from J, the junction contained 2 bases not matched to a gene. The CDR3 has 13 residues. CDR3: CASSSSGRETQYF. The CDR3 DNA reads TGTGCCAGCAGCTCCAGCGGGAGAGAGACCCAGTACTTC.

V is TRBV9 and J is TRBJ2-1; weak D call: TRBD2 (6 bases). The V gene's germline CDR1 is SGDLS and CDR2 YYNGEE. Trimming shortened V by 4 bases and J by 3 bases, and 14 bases separated the two germline ends. This CDR3 comprises 15 residues. The CDR3 reads CASSSGGLHYNEQFF. CDR3 DNA sequence: TGTGCCAGCAGCTCAGGAGGACTACACTACAATGAGCAGTTCTTC.

This sequence joins TRBV11-3 and TRBJ2-5; 10 bases fit TRBD1. After removal of 1 base from V and 4 bases from J, the junction contained 0 bases not matched to a gene. Per germline, CDR1 SGHNT and CDR2 YENEEA. The CDR3 is 14 residues long. CDR3 sequence reads: CASSLGTGGETQYF. CDR3 DNA: TGTGCCAGCAGCTTAGGGACAGGGGGAGAGACCCAGTACTTC.

The rearrangement uses TRBV5-8 and TRBJ1-4; 11 nucleotides align to TRBD1. The CDR3 covers 15 residues. The germline V gene has CDR1 SGHTS and CDR2 YDEGEE. J gave up 7 bases and V 4 bases, and 6 bases lay outside the gene matches. The CDR3 here is CASSPGQGGGEKLFF. The CDR3 bases are TGTGCCAGCAGCCCGGGACAGGGGGGAGGTGAAAAACTGTTTTTT.

In this sample, this clone turned up once. The rearrangement links TRBV5-1 to TRBJ2-7; D might be TRBD1 (6 bases). Trimming took off 3 bases at V and 3 bases at J, with 16 bases between the two ends. Looked up from germline, CDR1 is SGHRS and CDR2 is YFSETQ. The CDR3 extends over 15 amino acids. CDR3 region: CASSSLQGLDYEQYF. The CDR3 coding sequence is TGCGCCAGCAGCTCCTTACAGGGTTTGGACTACGAGCAGTACTTC.

The J gene is TRBJ2-7, the V gene TRBV7-2; the match to TRBD2 covers 10 bases. Germline-derived CDR1 and CDR2 are SGHTA and FQGNSA. J gave up 6 bases and V 2 bases, and 4 bases lay outside the gene matches. This CDR3 has 14 residues. DNA of the CDR3: TGTGCCAGCAGCTTATTAGCGGGAGGTGCCGAGCAGTACTTC. It codes for CASSLLAGGAEQYF.

This chain connects TRBV5-1 to TRBJ1-1, with D perhaps TRBD1 (6 bases). The length of the CDR3 is 18 residues. V was trimmed by 1 base and J by 5 bases, leaving 24 bases between them. CDR1 SGHRS and CDR2 YFSETQ come from the germline V gene. The CDR3: CASSLSTGTAFTGTEAFF. The CDR3 DNA reads TGCGCCAGCAGCTTGAGTACAGGGACGGCTTTTACGGGGACTGAAGCTTTCTTT.

Only one count was recorded for this clone. This chain uses TRBV7-2 with TRBJ1-5; TRBD1 agrees at 8 bases. Unmatched junction bases numbered 5, after V lost 6 bases and J lost 1 base. Germline V gene lookup returns CDR1 SGHTA and CDR2 FQGNSA. This CDR3 spans 15 amino acids. CDR3 in DNA: TGTGCCAGCAGTCGACAGGGGAGCAGCAATCAGCCCCAGCATTTT. This encodes CASSRQGSSNQPQHF. The full variable domain, rest sourced from reference TRBV7-2 and TRBJ1-5, is GAGVSQSPSNKVTEKGKDVELRCDPISGHTALYWYRQSLGQGLEFLIYFQGNSAPDKSGLPSDRFSAERTGGSVSTLTIQRTQQEDSAVYLCASSRQGSSNQPQHFGDGTRLSIL.

The rearrangement joins TRBV7-9 to TRBJ1-1; D gene unclear. Germline V CDR1 and CDR2: SEHNR, FQNEAQ (reference sequence). With 5 bases removed from V and 0 bases from J, the gap between germline ends came to 7 bases. The CDR3 spans 13 residues. The CDR3 DNA follows: TGTGCCAGCAGCGACACGGTGAACACTGAAGCTTTCTTT. This translates into CASSDTVNTEAFF.